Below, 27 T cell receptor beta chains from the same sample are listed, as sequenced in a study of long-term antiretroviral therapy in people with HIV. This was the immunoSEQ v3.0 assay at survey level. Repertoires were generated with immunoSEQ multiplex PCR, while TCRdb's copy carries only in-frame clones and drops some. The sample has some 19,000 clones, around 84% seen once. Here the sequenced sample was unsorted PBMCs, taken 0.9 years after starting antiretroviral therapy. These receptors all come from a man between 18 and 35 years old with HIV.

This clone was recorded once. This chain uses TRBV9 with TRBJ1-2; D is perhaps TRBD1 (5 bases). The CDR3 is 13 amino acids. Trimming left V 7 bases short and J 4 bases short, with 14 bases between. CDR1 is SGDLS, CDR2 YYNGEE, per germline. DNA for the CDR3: TGTGCCAGCTGGGACGGAATTCGCTATGGCTACACCTTC. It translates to CASWDGIRYGYTF.

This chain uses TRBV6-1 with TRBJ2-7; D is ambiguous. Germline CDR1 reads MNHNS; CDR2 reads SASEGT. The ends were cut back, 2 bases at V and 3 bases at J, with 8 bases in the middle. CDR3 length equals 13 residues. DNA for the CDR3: TGTGCCAGCAGTGAAAGCGCCCACTACGAGCAGTACGTC. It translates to CASSESAHYEQYV.

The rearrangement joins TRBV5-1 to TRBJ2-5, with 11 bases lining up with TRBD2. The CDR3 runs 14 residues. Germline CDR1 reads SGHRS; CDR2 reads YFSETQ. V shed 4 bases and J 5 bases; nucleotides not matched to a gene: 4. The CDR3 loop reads CASSVGLAGETQYF. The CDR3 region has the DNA TGCGCCAGCAGCGTTGGACTAGCGGGCGAGACCCAGTACTTC.

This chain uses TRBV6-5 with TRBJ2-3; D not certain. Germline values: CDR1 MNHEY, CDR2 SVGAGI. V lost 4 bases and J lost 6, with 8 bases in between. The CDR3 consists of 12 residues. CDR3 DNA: TGTGCCAGCAGTTCCATCGGCGATACGCAGTATTTT. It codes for CASSSIGDTQYF.

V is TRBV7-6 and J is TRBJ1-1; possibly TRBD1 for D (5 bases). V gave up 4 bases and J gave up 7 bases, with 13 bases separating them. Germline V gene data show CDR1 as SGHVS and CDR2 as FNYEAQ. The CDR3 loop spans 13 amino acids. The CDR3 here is CASSSGGEYEAFF. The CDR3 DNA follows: TGTGCCAGCAGCTCGGGGGGGGAATATGAAGCTTTCTTT.

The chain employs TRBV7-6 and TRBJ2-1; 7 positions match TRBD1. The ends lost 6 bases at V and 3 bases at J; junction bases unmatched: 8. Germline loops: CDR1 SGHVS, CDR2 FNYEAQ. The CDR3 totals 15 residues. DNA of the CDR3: TGTGCCAGCAGTTCAACCGGGACAGACTACAATGAGCAGTTCTTC. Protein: CASSSTGTDYNEQFF. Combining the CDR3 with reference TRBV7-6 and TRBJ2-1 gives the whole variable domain GAGVSQSPRYKVTKRGQDVALRCDPISGHVSLYWYRQALGQGPEFLTYFNYEAQQDKSGLPNDRFSAERPEGSISTLTIQRTEQRDSAMYRCASSSTGTDYNEQFFGPGTRLTVL.

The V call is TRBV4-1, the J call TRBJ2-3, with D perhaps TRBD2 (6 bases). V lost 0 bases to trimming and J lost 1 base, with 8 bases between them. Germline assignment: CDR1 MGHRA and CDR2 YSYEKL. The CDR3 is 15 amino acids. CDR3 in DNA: TGCGCCAGCAGCCAAGATCCGGGGGGCACAGATACGCAGTATTTT. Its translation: CASSQDPGGTDTQYF.

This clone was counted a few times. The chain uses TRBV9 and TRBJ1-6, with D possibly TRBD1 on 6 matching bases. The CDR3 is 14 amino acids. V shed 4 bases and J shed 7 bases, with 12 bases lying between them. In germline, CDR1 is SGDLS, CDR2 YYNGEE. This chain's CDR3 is CASSNTGWNSPLHF. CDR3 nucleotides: TGTGCCAGCAGCAACACAGGGTGGAATTCACCCCTCCACTTT.

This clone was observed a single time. The CDR3 protein is CSADRGGKETQYF. DNA for the CDR3: TGCAGCGCGGACCGGGGGGGAAAAGAGACCCAGTACTTC. The V call is TRBV29-1, the J call TRBJ2-5; the match to TRBD2 covers 8 bases. Germline CDR1 is SQVTM and CDR2 is ANQGSEA. The V segment lost 7 bases and the J segment 3 bases; nucleotides outside the gene matches: 7. The CDR3 consists of 13 residues.

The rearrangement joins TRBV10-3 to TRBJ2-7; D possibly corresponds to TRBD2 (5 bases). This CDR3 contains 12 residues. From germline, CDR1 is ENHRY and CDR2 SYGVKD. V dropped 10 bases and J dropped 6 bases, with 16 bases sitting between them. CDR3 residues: CATSPRGLEQYV. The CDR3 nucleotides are TGTGCCACCTCCCCGAGAGGGCTCGAGCAGTACGTC.

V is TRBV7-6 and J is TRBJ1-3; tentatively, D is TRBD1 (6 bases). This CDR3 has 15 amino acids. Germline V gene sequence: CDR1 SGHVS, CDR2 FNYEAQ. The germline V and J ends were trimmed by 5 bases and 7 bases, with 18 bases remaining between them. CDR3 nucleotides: TGTGCCAGCAGCCTCGGGGCGGGACAAAGGAACACCATATATTTT. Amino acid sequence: CASSLGAGQRNTIYF.

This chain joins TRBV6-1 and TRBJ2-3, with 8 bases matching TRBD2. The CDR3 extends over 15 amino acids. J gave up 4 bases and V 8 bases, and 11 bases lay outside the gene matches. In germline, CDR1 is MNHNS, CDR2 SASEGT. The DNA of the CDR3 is TGTGCCAGCCTACAGCGGCAAGCGGGGGCAGATACGCAGTATTTT. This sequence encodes CASLQRQAGADTQYF.

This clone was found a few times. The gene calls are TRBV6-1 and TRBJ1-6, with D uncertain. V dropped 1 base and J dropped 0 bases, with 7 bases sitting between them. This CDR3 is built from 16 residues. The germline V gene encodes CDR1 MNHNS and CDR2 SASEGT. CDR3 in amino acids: CASSEGRSSYNSPLHF. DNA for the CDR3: TGTGCCAGCAGTGAAGGTAGAAGCTCCTATAATTCACCCCTCCACTTT.

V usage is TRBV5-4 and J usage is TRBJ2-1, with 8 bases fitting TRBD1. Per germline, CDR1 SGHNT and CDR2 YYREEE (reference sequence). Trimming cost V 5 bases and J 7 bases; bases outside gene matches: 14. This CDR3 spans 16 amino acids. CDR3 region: CASRHDRGGIRNEQFF. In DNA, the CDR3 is TGTGCCAGCAGACACGACAGGGGCGGCATCAGGAATGAGCAGTTCTTC.

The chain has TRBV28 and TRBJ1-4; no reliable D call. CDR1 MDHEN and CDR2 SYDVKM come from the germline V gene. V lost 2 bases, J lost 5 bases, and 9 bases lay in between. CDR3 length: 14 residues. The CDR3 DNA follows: TGTGCCAGCAGTTTAGTATCGCACAATGAAAAACTGTTTTTT. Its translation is CASSLVSHNEKLFF.

CDR3 loop: CASSRTVANEKLFF. The CDR3 bases are TGTGCCAGCAGCCGGACAGTGGCTAATGAAAAACTGTTTTTT. This chain joins TRBV6-1 and TRBJ1-4, with D tentatively TRBD1 (6 bases). V dropped 6 bases and J dropped 3 bases, with 11 bases sitting between them. The CDR3 sequence is 14 residues long. CDR1 and CDR2 (germline): MNHNS, SASEGT.

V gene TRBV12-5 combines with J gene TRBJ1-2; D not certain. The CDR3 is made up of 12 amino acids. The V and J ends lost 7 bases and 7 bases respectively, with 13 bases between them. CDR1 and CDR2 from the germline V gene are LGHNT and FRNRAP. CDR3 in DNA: TGTGCTAGTGCCTCCGGGAGTTCTGGCTACACCTTC. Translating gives CASASGSSGYTF.

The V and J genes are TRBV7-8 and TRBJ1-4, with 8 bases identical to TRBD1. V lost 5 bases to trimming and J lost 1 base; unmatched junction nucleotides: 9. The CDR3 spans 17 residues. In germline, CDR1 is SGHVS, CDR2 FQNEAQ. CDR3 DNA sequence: TGTGCCAGCAGCCAGGACAGGGTTATTGAAACTAATGAAAAACTGTTTTTT. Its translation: CASSQDRVIETNEKLFF.

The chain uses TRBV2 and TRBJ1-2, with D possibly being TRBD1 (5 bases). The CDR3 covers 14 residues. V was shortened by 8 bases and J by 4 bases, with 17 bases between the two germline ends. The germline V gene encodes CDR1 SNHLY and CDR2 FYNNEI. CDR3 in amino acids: CASARLTDSYGYTF. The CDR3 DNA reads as TGTGCCAGCGCCCGGCTGACAGATAGCTATGGCTACACCTTC.

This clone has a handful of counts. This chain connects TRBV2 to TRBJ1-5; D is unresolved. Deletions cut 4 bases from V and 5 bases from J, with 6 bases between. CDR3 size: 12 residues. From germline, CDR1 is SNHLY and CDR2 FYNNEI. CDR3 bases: TGTGCCAGCAGTGTTAGGGATCAGCCCCAGCATTTT. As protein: CASSVRDQPQHF.

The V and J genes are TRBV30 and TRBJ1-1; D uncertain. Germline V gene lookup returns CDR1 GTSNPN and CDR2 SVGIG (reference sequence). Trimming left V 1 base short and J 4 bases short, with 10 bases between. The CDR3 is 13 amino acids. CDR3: CAWSASGRTEAFF. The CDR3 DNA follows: TGTGCCTGGAGTGCCTCTGGGCGCACTGAAGCTTTCTTT.

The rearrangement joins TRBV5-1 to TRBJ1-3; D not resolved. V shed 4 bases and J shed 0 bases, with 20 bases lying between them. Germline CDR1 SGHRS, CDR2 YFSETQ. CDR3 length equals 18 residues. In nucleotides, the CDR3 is TGCGCCAGCAGCCCACCCCCTTCCGCCTCAAACTCTGGAAACACCATATATTTT. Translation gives CASSPPPSASNSGNTIYF. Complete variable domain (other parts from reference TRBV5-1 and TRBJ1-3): KAGVTQTPRYLIKTRGQQVTLSCSPISGHRSVSWYQQTPGQGLQFLFEYFSETQRNKGNFPGRFSGRQFSNSRSEMNVSTLELGDSALYLCASSPPPSASNSGNTIYFGEGSWLTVV.

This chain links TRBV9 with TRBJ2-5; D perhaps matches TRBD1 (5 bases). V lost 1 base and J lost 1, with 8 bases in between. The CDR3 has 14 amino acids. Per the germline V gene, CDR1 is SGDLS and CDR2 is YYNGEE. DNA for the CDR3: TGTGCCAGCAGCGTATATGGGGCCCAAGAGACCCAGTACTTC. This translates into CASSVYGAQETQYF.

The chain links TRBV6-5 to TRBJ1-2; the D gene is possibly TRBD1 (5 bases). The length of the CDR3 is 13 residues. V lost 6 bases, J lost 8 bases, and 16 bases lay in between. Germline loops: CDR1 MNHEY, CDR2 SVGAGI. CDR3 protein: CASSHGPGGGYTF. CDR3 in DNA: TGTGCCAGCAGCCACGGACCCGGGGGAGGCTACACCTTC.

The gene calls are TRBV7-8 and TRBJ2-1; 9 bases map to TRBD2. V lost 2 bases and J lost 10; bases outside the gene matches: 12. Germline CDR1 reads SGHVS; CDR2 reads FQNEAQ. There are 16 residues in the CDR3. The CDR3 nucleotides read TGTGCCAGCAGCTTAATGAAGGAGCGGGGGGTGAGGGAGCAGTTCTTC. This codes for CASSLMKERGVREQFF.

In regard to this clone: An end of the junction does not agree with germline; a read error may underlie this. CDR3 coding DNA: TGTGCCAGCATCCGCTCGGGGGTCCAGATTTTT. Translating it yields CASIRSGVQIF. This chain joins TRBV28 and TRBJ1-1, with D maybe TRBD1 (5 bases). This CDR3 is 11 amino acids long. Germline CDR1 is MDHEN and CDR2 is SYDVKM.

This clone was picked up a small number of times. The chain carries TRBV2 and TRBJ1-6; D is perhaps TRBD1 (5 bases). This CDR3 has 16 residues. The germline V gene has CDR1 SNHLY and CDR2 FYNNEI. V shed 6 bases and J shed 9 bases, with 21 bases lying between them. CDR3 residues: CASRGNAGIGGSPLHF. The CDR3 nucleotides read TGTGCCAGCAGAGGGAATGCGGGTATCGGGGGTTCACCCCTCCACTTT.